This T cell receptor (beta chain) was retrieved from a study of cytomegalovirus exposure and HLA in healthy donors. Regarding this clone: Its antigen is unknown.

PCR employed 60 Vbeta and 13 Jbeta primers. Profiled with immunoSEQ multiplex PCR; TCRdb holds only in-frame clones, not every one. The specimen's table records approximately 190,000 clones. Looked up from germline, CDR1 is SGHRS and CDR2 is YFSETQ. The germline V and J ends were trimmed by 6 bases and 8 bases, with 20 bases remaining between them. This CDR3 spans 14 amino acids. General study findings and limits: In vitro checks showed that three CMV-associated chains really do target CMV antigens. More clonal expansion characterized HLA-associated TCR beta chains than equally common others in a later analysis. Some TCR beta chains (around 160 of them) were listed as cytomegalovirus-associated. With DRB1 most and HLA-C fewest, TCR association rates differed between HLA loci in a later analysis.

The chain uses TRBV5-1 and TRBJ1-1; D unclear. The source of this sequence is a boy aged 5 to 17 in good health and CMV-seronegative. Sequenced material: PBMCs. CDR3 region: CASTYTSGGLEAFF. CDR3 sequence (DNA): TGCGCCAGCACATATACCTCCGGAGGTTTGGAAGCTTTCTTT.